This T cell receptor beta chain derives from a study of chemoradiotherapy in HPV16-positive cancers. CDR3 length: 20 residues. The protocol was immunoSEQ multiplex PCR, while the TCRdb copy is restricted to in-frame clones and leaves out a portion. The data show roughly 9,800 clones, roughly 82% seen once. Over chemoradiotherapy, repertoires were sampled more than once. The receptor was derived from a human donor with HPV-associated anogenital cancer. The genes are TRBV21-1 and TRBJ2-3; TRBD2, the D gene given by the table, was not confirmed from the DNA. TRBV21-1 is assigned pseudogene status. The specimen was blood, collected from a patient who underwent chemoradiotherapy. The CDR3 region is CASSKRRSSGYNTSTDTQYF. The CDR3 nucleotides are TGTGCCAGCAGCAAACGCCGGTCTAGCGGCTACAACACTAGCACAGATACGCAGTATTTT.